This T cell receptor beta chain was found in a study of control samples from healthy donors and cancer patients (dated by TCRdb to 2019 to 2021). V is pruned by 4 bases and J by 2 bases, leaving 7 bases of the junction without a gene match. From cysteine to phenylalanine, the CDR3 is 15 amino acids long. The sequence is cut down to CDR3 DNA, 45 bases in frame from base 1. CDR1 and CDR2 are read off the germline V gene as MNHEY and SVGEGT. This clone was counted a few times. Its antigen is currently not known. No quality values exist for individual bases; no much larger clone is one base distant. Library prep was done by the immunoSEQ multiplex PCR assay. Not all clones reach the TCRdb copy of this immuneACCESS table, which keeps in-frame sequences only. Checked studies attribute under half of the gap to unresolved V genes and leave the rest unexplained. The sample table contains roughly 73,000 clones; only one count was recorded for about 80% of them. The leading ten clones occupy 25% to 35% of the sample.

The clonotype originates from a man aged 45-60 years in good health. Specimen: blood. The V and J segments used are TRBV6-2 or TRBV6-3 and TRBJ2-5, with 7 middle bases fitting TRBD2. The DNA reads as follows: TGTGCCAGCAGTTCTCCCGTCGGGGGGCAAGAGACCCAGTACTTC. Its protein reads: CASSSPVGGQETQYF.